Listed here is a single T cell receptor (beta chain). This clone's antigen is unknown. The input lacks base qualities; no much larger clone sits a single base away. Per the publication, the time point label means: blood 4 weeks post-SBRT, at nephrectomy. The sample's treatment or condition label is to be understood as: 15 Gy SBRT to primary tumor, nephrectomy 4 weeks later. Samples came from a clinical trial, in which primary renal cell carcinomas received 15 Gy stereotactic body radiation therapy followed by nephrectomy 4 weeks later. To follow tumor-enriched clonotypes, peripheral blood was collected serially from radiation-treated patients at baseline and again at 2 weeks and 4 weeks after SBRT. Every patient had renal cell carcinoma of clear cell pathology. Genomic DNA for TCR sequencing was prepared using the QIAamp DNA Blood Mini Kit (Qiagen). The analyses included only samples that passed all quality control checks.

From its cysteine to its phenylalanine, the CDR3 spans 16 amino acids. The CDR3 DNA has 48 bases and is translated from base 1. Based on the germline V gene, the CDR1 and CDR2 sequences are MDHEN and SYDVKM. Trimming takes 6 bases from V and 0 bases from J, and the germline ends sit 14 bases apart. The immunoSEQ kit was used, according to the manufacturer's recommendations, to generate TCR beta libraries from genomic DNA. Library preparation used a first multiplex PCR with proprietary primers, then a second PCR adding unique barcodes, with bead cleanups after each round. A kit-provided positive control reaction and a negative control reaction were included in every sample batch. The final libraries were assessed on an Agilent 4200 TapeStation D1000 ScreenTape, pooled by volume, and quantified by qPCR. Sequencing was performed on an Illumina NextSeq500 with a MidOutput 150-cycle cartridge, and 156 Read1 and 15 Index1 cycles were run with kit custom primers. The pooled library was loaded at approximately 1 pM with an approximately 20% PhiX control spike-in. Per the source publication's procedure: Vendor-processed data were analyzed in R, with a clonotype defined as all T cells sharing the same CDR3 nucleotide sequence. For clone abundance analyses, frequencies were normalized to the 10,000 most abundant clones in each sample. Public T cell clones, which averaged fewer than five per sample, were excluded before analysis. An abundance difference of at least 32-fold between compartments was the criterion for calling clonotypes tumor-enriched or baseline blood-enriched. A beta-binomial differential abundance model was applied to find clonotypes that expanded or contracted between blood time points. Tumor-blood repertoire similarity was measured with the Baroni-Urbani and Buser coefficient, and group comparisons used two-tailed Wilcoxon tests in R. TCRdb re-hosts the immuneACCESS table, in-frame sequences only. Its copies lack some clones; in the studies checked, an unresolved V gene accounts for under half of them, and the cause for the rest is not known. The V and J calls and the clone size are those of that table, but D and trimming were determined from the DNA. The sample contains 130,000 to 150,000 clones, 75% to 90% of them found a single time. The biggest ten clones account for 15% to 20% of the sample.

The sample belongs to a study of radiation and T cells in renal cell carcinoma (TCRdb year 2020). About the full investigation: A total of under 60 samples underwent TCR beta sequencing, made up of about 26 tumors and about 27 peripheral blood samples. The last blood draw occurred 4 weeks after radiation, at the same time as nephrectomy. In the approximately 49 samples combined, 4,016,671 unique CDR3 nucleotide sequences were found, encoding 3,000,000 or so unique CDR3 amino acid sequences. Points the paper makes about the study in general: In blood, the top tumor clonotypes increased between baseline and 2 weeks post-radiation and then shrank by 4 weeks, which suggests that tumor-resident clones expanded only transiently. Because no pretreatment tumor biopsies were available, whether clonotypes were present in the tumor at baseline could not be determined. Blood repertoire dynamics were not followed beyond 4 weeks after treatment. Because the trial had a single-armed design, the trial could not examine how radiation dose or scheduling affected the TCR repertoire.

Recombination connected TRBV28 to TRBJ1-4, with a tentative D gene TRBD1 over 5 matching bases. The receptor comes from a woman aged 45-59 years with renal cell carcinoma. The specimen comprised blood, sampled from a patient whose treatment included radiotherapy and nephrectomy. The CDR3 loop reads CASRFAGGPTNEKLFF. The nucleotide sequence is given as TGTGCCAGCAGGTTCGCGGGGGGACCAACTAATGAAAAACTGTTTTTT.